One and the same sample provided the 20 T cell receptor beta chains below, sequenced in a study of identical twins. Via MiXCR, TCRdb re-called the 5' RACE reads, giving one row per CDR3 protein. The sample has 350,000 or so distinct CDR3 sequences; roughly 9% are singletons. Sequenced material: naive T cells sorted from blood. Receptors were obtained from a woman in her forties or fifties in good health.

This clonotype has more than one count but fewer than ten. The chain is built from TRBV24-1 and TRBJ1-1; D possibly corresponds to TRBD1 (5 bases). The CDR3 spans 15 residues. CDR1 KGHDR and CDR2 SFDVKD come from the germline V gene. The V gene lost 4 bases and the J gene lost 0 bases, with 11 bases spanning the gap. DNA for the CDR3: TGTGCCACCAGTGAGACCGGGGGGGTGAACACTGAAGCTTTCTTT. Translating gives CATSETGGVNTEAFF.

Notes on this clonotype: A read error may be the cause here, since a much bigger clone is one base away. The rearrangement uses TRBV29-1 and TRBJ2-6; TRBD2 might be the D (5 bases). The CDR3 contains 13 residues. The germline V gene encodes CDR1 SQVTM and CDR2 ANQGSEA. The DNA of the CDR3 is TGCAGGGTTCCCAGCGGTGGGGCCAACGTCCTGACTTTC. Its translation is CRVPSGGANVLTF.

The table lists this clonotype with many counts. The CDR3 DNA is TGTGCCAGCGGCAGGACTAGCGGGAATGAGATGAATGAGCAGTTCTTC. Translating gives CASGRTSGNEMNEQFF. The rearrangement uses TRBV12-3 or TRBV12-4 and TRBJ2-1, with 12 nucleotides matching TRBD2. This CDR3 has 16 amino acids. V lost 8 bases to trimming and J lost 7 bases; unmatched junction nucleotides: 12.

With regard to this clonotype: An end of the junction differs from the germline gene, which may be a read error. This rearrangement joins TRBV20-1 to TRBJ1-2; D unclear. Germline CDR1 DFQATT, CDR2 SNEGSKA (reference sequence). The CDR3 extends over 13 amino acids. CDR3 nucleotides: TGCAGTGCTAGAATAACAGCAAACTATGGCGACACCTTC. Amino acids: CSARITANYGDTF.

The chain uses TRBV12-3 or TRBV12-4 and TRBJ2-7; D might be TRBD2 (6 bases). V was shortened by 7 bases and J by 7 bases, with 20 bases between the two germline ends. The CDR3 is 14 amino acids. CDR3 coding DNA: TGTGCCAGCACTGAGAGTGGGGATCTAGCGGAGCAGTACTTC. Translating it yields CASTESGDLAEQYF.

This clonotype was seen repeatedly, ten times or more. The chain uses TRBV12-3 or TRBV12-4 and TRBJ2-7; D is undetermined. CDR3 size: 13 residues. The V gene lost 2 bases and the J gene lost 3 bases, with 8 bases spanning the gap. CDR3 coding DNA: TGTGCCAGCAGTTTAAAAAGGGTCTACGAGCAGTACTTC. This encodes CASSLKRVYEQYF.

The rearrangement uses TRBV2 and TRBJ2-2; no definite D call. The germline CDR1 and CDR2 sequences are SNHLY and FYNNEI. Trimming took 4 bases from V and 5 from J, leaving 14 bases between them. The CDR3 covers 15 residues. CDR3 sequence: CASSAWTARTGELFF. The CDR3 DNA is TGTGCCAGCAGTGCTTGGACGGCGCGGACCGGGGAGCTGTTTTTT.

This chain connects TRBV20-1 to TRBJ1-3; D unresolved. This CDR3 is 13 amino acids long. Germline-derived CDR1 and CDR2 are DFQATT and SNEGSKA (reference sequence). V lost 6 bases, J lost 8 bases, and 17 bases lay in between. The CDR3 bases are TGCAGTGCCAAGGGCCCTCACGGGGACACCATATATTTT. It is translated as CSAKGPHGDTIYF.

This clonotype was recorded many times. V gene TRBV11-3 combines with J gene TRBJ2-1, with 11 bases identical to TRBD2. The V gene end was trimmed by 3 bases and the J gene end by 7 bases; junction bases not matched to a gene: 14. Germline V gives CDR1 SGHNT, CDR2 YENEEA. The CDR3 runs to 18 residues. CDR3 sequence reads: CASSFLLAGVLFGNEQFF. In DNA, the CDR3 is TGTGCCAGCAGCTTCTTACTAGCGGGAGTACTATTTGGGAATGAGCAGTTCTTC.

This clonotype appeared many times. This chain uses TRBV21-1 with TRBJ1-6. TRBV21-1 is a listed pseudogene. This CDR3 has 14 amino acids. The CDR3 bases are TGTGCCAGCAGAGGACCGGATCGGTATTCACCCCTCCACTTT. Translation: CASRGPDRYSPLHF.

The DNA for the CDR3 is TGTGCCAGCAGCCCTGATGAAGAGACCCAGTACTTC. Translation gives CASSPDEETQYF. The V and J genes are TRBV11-2 and TRBJ2-5; D is undetermined. Looked up from germline, CDR1 is SGHAT and CDR2 is FQNNGV. This CDR3 spans 12 amino acids. V was cut by 5 bases and J by 3 bases, with 7 bases left in between.

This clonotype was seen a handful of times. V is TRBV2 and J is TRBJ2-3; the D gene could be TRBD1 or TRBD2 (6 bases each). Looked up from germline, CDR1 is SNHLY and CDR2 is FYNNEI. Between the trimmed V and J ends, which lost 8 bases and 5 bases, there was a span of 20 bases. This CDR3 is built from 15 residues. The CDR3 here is CASQEGEMRIDTQYF. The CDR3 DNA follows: TGTGCCAGCCAGGAGGGGGAGATGCGCATAGATACGCAGTATTTT.

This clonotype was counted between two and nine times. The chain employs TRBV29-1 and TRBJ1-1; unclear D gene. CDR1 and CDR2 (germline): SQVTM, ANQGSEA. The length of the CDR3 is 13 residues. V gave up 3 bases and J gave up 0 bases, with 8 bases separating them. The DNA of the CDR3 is TGCAGCGTTGACGAACTGATGAACACTGAAGCTTTCTTT. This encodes CSVDELMNTEAFF.

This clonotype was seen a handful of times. The chain's CDR3 is CASSLVLGSLNTEAFF. The CDR3 coding sequence is TGCGCCAGCAGCTTGGTACTGGGCAGCCTGAACACTGAAGCTTTCTTT. The chain joins TRBV5-1 to TRBJ1-1; D not certain. Looked up from germline, CDR1 is SGHRS and CDR2 is YFSETQ. The V and J ends lost 0 bases and 0 bases respectively, with 12 bases between them. CDR3 size: 16 residues.

The CDR3 loop is CASTRQRSQETQYF. The CDR3 DNA reads TGTGCCAGCACAAGACAGAGATCCCAAGAGACCCAGTACTTC. The chain recombines TRBV7-9 with TRBJ2-5; tentatively, D is TRBD1 (5 bases). Trimming pared 7 bases from V and 1 base from J, leaving 13 bases between. Per germline, CDR1 SEHNR and CDR2 FQNEAQ (reference sequence). CDR3 length equals 14 residues.

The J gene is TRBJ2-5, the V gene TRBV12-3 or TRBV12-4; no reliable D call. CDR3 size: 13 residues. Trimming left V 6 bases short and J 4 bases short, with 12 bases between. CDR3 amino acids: CASRKMGRETQYF. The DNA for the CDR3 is TGTGCCAGCAGAAAAATGGGTCGAGAGACCCAGTACTTC.

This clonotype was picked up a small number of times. The chain's CDR3 is CASSQDRGTPQHF. The CDR3 nucleotides read TGTGCCAGCAGTCAGGACAGGGGGACGCCCCAGCATTTT. V usage is TRBV6-5 and J usage is TRBJ1-5; 10 bases map to TRBD1. Trimming cost V 5 bases and J 9 bases; bases outside gene matches: 4. The CDR3 has 13 amino acids. Germline values: CDR1 MNHEY, CDR2 SVGAGI.

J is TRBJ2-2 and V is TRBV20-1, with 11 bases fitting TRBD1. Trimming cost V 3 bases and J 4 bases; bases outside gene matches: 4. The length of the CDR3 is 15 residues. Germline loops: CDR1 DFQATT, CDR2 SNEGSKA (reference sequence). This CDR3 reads CSASWTGGRTGELFF. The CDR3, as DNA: TGCAGTGCTAGTTGGACAGGGGGCCGCACCGGGGAGCTGTTTTTT.

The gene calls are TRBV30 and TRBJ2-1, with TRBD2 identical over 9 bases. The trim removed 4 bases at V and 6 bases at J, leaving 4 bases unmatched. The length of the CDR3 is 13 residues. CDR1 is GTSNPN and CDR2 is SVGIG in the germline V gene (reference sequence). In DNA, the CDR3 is TGTGCCTGGACAAGCGGGAGGATCAATGAGCAGTTCTTC. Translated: CAWTSGRINEQFF.

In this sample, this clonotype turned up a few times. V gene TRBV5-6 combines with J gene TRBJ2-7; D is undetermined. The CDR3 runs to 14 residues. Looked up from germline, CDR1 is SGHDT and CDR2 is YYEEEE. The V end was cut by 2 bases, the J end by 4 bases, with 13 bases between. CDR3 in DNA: TGTGCCAGCAGCTTTTCCTGGATAATATACGAGCAGTACTTC. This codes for CASSFSWIIYEQYF.